The 30 T cell receptor beta chains below were found in one sample sequenced in a study of regulatory T cells in long-lasting Graves disease (dated by TCRdb to the early 2020s). The protocol used for the library was multiplex PCR. The sequencer listed for this sample is Illumina HiSeq 4000. TCR beta libraries were built with iRepertoire HTBI primers and Arm-PCR amplification of CDR3 regions. TCRdb itself trimmed the public reads at Q25 with fastp, ran MiXCR and retained productive beta chains. Rows are combined by CDR3 protein, so each entry shows the most common genes and DNA. The sample table holds roughly 400,000 distinct CDR3 sequences, of which around 20% were seen once. The ten largest clones take up under 25% of the sample. Sample time point, as interpreted from the label and publication: persistent/refractory GD, antithyroid drugs over 5 years with positive TRAb. For both TCR sequencing and RNA sequencing, RNA was extracted from PBMCs in TRIzol.

The specimen was peripheral blood mononuclear cells (PBMCs), collected when the disease was refractory, from a patient treated with antithyroid drugs. These TCRs come from a female donor with Graves disease.

Only a few counts were recorded for this clonotype. The rearrangement uses TRBV9 and TRBJ2-5, with 8 bases lining up with TRBD1. Trimming cost V 3 bases and J 5 bases; bases outside gene matches: 6. Per germline, CDR1 SGDLS and CDR2 YYNGEE. The CDR3 spans 14 residues. The CDR3, as DNA: TGTGCCAGCAGCGACCCAGGGGGCCGGGAGACCCAGTACTTC. Its protein is CASSDPGGRETQYF.

The chain links TRBV20-1 to TRBJ2-6; the D gene is possibly TRBD1 (6 bases). CDR3 length equals 13 residues. CDR1 is DFQATT and CDR2 is SNEGSKA in the germline V gene (reference sequence). The CDR3 sequence: CGCHRAGANVLTF. Written as DNA, the CDR3 is TGCGGATGCCACAGGGCTGGGGCCAACGTCCTGACTTTC.

The sample holds many counts of this clonotype. The chain employs TRBV12-3 or TRBV12-4 and TRBJ1-1; no firm D call. This CDR3 spans 14 amino acids. Trimming removed 6 bases from V and 0 bases from J, with 11 bases in between. This chain's CDR3 is CASSPGRLNTEAFF. The DNA of the CDR3 is TGTGCCAGCAGCCCAGGACGGCTGAACACTGAAGCTTTCTTT.

A note on this clonotype: One end of the junction is discordant with germline, which a read error may explain. The rearrangement uses TRBV4-3 and TRBJ2-7, with TRBD2 matching 7 bases. Germline V gene sequence: CDR1 LGHNA, CDR2 YSLEER. The CDR3 is 14 amino acids. In nucleotides, the CDR3 is TGCGCCAGCAGCCGAACTAGCGCTTCCTGCGAGCAGTACTTC. It codes for CASSRTSASCEQYF.

The sample holds many counts of this clonotype. The chain combines TRBV6-1 with TRBJ1-4; D possibly corresponds to TRBD1 (5 bases). Germline CDR1 is MNHNS and CDR2 is SASEGT. The V end was cut by 6 bases, the J end by 7 bases, with 15 bases between. The CDR3 has 14 amino acids. DNA of the CDR3: TGTGCCAGCAGCGTCTCGGCAGGGCCTGAAAAACTGTTTTTT. Amino acid sequence: CASSVSAGPEKLFF.

About this clonotype itself: A much larger clone differs from this one at a single base, so this may be a read error. The V and J genes are TRBV20-1 and TRBJ1-1; no firm D call. Germline V CDR1 and CDR2: DFQATT, SNEGSKA (reference sequence). The CDR3 spans 12 residues. The ends were cut back, 6 bases at V and 12 bases at J, with 20 bases in the middle. CDR3 loop: CSAKADWGVTFF. As DNA, the CDR3 is TGCAGTGCAAAGGCGGATTGGGGAGTGACTTTCTTT.

The chain has TRBV11-2 and TRBJ2-4; 7 bases are a match to TRBD1. The J segment lost 16 bases and the V segment lost 1 base, leaving 13 bases of the junction unmatched. The CDR3 has 14 amino acids. The germline V gene encodes CDR1 SGHAT and CDR2 FQNNGV. CDR3 loop: CASSLGPRTGQIYF. The CDR3 coding sequence is TGTGCCAGCAGCTTAGGGCCCCGGACGGGACAGATATACTTC. Filled out from reference TRBV11-2 and TRBJ2-4, the complete variable domain reads EAGVAQSPRYKIIEKRQSVAFWCNPISGHATLYWYQQILGQGPKLLIQFQNNGVVDDSQLPKDRFSAERLKGVDSTLKIQPAKLEDSAVYLCASSLGPRTGQIYFGAGTRLSVL.

This clonotype has a handful of counts. The genes are TRBV3-1 and TRBJ2-2; a weak D match, TRBD2 (5 bases). V gave up 1 base and J gave up 3 bases, with 9 bases separating them. From germline, CDR1 is LGHDT and CDR2 YNNKEL (reference sequence). The CDR3 sequence is 15 residues long. As DNA, the CDR3 is TGTGCCAGCAGCCAAGGAGACTACTACACCGGGGAGCTGTTTTTT. Translated, it gives CASSQGDYYTGELFF.

This clonotype occurred many times. The chain employs TRBV12-3 or TRBV12-4 and TRBJ2-7; no definite D call. V dropped 6 bases and J dropped 3 bases, with 12 bases sitting between them. The CDR3 has 13 residues. CDR3 coding DNA: TGTGCCAGCAGCCCTGCCGCAGGCTACGAGCAGTACTTC. It codes for CASSPAAGYEQYF.

V is TRBV12-3 or TRBV12-4 and J is TRBJ2-3; unclear D gene. The CDR3 sequence is 13 residues long. Between the trimmed V and J ends, which lost 1 base and 2 bases, there was a span of 4 bases. The CDR3 loop reads CASSLVSTDTQYF. The CDR3, as DNA: TGTGCCAGCAGTTTAGTATCCACAGATACGCAGTATTTT.

The chain links TRBV7-6 to TRBJ1-3; weak D call: TRBD1 (6 bases). Trimming left V 5 bases short and J 3 bases short, with 17 bases between. This CDR3 is 16 amino acids long. Per the germline V gene, CDR1 is SGHVS and CDR2 is FNYEAQ. The CDR3 loop reads CASSPQDRQNGNTIYF. The CDR3 bases are TGTGCCAGCAGCCCCCAAGACAGGCAAAATGGAAACACCATATATTTT.

V and J are TRBV7-9 and TRBJ2-4, with D unresolved. This CDR3 has 12 residues. Germline lookup yields CDR1 SEHNR and CDR2 FQNEAQ (reference sequence). Trimming shortened V by 1 base and J by 5 bases, and 3 bases separated the two germline ends. Written as DNA, the CDR3 is TGTGCCAGCAGCTTAGTAGAAAACATTCAGTACTTC. It specifies CASSLVENIQYF.

This clonotype was detected ten times or more. The chain uses TRBV2 and TRBJ1-5; 9 bases are a match to TRBD1. The CDR3 length is 14 residues. After removal of 7 bases from V and 5 bases from J, the junction contained 6 bases not matched to a gene. In germline, CDR1 is SNHLY, CDR2 FYNNEI. CDR3 bases: TGTGCCAGCACCCGGGACAGGGATGATCAGCCCCAGCATTTT. Amino acids: CASTRDRDDQPQHF.

A note on this clonotype: A much larger clone differs from this one at a single base, so this may be a read error. The chain carries TRBV7-6 and TRBJ2-5, with a weak D call TRBD2 (5 bases). V was cut by 5 bases and J by 5 bases, with 24 bases left in between. Germline lookup yields CDR1 SGHVS and CDR2 FNYEAQ. CDR3 length: 17 residues. CDR3 bases: TGTGCCAGCAGCCCGCGTTACCGGGTGGTCGGGGAGGAGACCCAGTACTTC. It codes for CASSPRYRVVGEETQYF. Full variable domain (missing parts from reference TRBV7-6 and TRBJ2-5): GAGVSQSPRYKVTKRGQDVALRCDPISGHVSLYWYRQALGQGPEFLTYFNYEAQQDKSGLPNDRFSAERPEGSISTLTIQRTEQRDSAMYRCASSPRYRVVGEETQYFGPGTRLLVL.

V gene TRBV2 combines with J gene TRBJ2-2; 9 bases fit TRBD2. Germline CDR1 is SNHLY and CDR2 is FYNNEI. The length of the CDR3 is 15 residues. V trimming: 4 bases; J trimming: 7 bases; junction bases outside the gene matches: 7. Here the CDR3 reads CASSGGSGSGGELFF. The CDR3 DNA follows: TGTGCCAGCAGTGGTGGTAGCGGGAGTGGCGGGGAGCTGTTTTTT.

This clonotype has ten or more counts. This chain connects TRBV6-1 to TRBJ2-7; 9 nucleotides match TRBD1. The CDR3 sequence is 16 residues long. J gave up 2 bases and V 5 bases, and 10 bases lay outside the gene matches. Per germline, CDR1 MNHNS and CDR2 SASEGT. The CDR3 loop reads CASSTPGTGSTYEQYF. Here the CDR3 DNA reads TGTGCCAGCAGTACACCCGGGACAGGGAGTACCTACGAGCAGTACTTC.

This clonotype was counted only a few times. The chain carries TRBV5-4 and TRBJ2-5; 13 nucleotides line up with TRBD2. J gave up 4 bases and V 1 base, and 4 bases lay outside the gene matches. There are 16 residues in the CDR3. The V gene's germline CDR1 is SGHNT and CDR2 YYREEE (reference sequence). CDR3 protein: CASSLTSGRAGETQYF. The DNA for the CDR3 is TGTGCCAGCAGCTTGACTAGCGGGAGGGCCGGAGAGACCCAGTACTTC. The variable domain in full, completed from reference TRBV5-4 and TRBJ2-5, reads ETGVTQSPTHLIKTRGQQVTLRCSSQSGHNTVSWYQQALGQGPQFIFQYYREEENGRGNFPPRFSGLQFPNYSSELNVNALELDDSALYLCASSLTSGRAGETQYFGPGTRLLVL.

This clonotype was picked up a small number of times. V usage is TRBV30 and J usage is TRBJ2-7; possible D gene TRBD2, 6 bases. There are 13 residues in the CDR3. Germline V CDR1 and CDR2: GTSNPN, SVGIG (reference sequence). Trimming shortened V by 0 bases and J by 7 bases, and 13 bases separated the two germline ends. The CDR3 coding sequence is TGTGCCTGGAGTGTACTAGGGGCGGGGGAGCAGTACTTC. As protein: CAWSVLGAGEQYF.

This chain links TRBV20-1 with TRBJ2-4; no clear D. Deletions cut 3 bases from V and 0 bases from J, with 12 bases between. Per the germline V gene, CDR1 is DFQATT and CDR2 is SNEGSKA (reference sequence). The CDR3 runs 15 residues. The CDR3 region is CSARSLSVAKNIQYF. The CDR3, as DNA: TGCAGTGCTAGGTCCCTGAGCGTAGCCAAAAACATTCAGTACTTC.

A few counts support this clonotype. J is TRBJ2-7 and V is TRBV12-3 or TRBV12-4, with TRBD2 matching 11 bases. Unmatched junction bases numbered 7, after V lost 3 bases and J lost 6 bases. There are 15 residues in the CDR3. The CDR3 region is CASSFPTSGDLEQYF. CDR3 bases: TGTGCCAGCAGTTTCCCGACTAGCGGGGACCTCGAGCAGTACTTC.

The rearrangement links TRBV5-1 to TRBJ2-7; possible D gene TRBD2, 6 bases. CDR3 length: 17 amino acids. In germline, CDR1 is SGHRS, CDR2 YFSETQ. Trimming stripped 4 bases from V and 0 bases from J, with 20 bases between. The DNA for the CDR3 is TGCGCCAGCAGCCCCAGCCCCATCAGGACTACCTCCTACGAGCAGTACTTC. Encoded protein: CASSPSPIRTTSYEQYF.

This clonotype was counted at least ten times. This chain links TRBV3-1 with TRBJ2-7, with 11 positions matching TRBD2. Looked up from germline, CDR1 is LGHDT and CDR2 is YNNKEL (reference sequence). The CDR3 runs to 14 residues. The V gene end was trimmed by 8 bases and the J gene end by 5 bases; junction bases not matched to a gene: 8. The CDR3: CASVGSGRGDEQYF. The CDR3 DNA is TGTGCCAGCGTCGGTAGCGGGAGGGGGGACGAGCAGTACTTC.

The chain recombines TRBV14 with TRBJ1-2; D is possibly TRBD1 (5 bases). V lost 0 bases to trimming and J lost 0 bases, with 8 bases between them. The CDR3 extends over 15 amino acids. Germline V CDR1 and CDR2: SGHDN, FVKESK. This chain's CDR3 is CASSQDGASNYGYTF. The CDR3 DNA follows: TGTGCCAGCAGCCAAGACGGGGCCTCTAACTATGGCTACACCTTC.

As DNA, the CDR3 is TGCAGCGTGATACCGGGACGAAGGACTAGCGGGATCTACGAGCAGTACTTC. This encodes CSVIPGRRTSGIYEQYF. The chain is built from TRBV29-1 and TRBJ2-7; TRBD2 matches at 12 bases. After removal of 6 bases from V and 3 bases from J, the junction contained 15 bases not matched to a gene. This CDR3 is built from 17 residues. CDR1 SQVTM and CDR2 ANQGSEA come from the germline V gene.

This clonotype was detected ten times or more. The junction departs from germline at one end; a sequencing error may be responsible. V gene TRBV11-1 combines with J gene TRBJ2-5, with D possibly TRBD1 on 6 matching bases. The CDR3 sequence is 10 residues long. Germline assignment: CDR1 SGHAT and CDR2 FQDESV (reference sequence). The CDR3 protein is CASSLRDIEF. CDR3 in DNA: TGTGCCAGCAGCTTAAGGGACATCGAATTC.

This clonotype was seen a handful of times. J is TRBJ2-3 and V is TRBV20-1; no definite D call. Germline V gene sequence: CDR1 DFQATT, CDR2 SNEGSKA (reference sequence). The CDR3 has 11 residues. Trimming cost V 2 bases and J 6 bases, with 6 bases left between them. DNA of the CDR3: TGCAGTGCTAGACCCATGGATACGCAGTATTTT. Its protein is CSARPMDTQYF.

With regard to this clonotype: This likely comes from a read error, as the CDR3 has no conserved phenylalanine or tryptophan at its end. This chain uses TRBV20-1 with TRBJ1-5, with 8 bases aligning to TRBD1. The CDR3 sequence is 13 residues long. V gave up 6 bases and J gave up 1 base; unmatched junction bases: 2. The germline gives CDR1 DFQATT, CDR2 SNEGSKA (reference sequence). The DNA of the CDR3 is TGCAGTGCAAGACAGGGGAGCAATCAGCCCCAGCATCTT. It is translated as CSARQGSNQPQHL.

Worth noting for this clonotype: Just one base apart from a much larger clone, this may be a read error. This rearrangement joins TRBV18 to TRBJ2-7; possible D gene TRBD2, 5 bases. The germline gives CDR1 KGHSH, CDR2 LQKENI. The CDR3 length is 13 residues. V lost 10 bases and J 7 bases, leaving 20 bases between the germline ends. The CDR3 sequence: CATQAGGDVEQYF. For the CDR3, the DNA is TGTGCCACGCAAGCAGGAGGTGACGTGGAGCAGTACTTC.

This clonotype was counted only a few times. The chain has TRBV11-2 and TRBJ2-5, with 8 bases matching TRBD2. Unmatched junction bases numbered 12, after V lost 5 bases and J lost 7 bases. The germline V gene encodes CDR1 SGHAT and CDR2 FQNNGV. CDR3 length: 15 amino acids. DNA of the CDR3: TGTGCCAGCAGCGTCGGGTCGGGAGGGCCGGGGACCCAGTACTTC. It translates to CASSVGSGGPGTQYF.

This clonotype was detected only a few times. This rearrangement joins TRBV6-1 to TRBJ2-7, with D perhaps TRBD1 (5 bases). V was shortened by 6 bases and J by 4 bases, with 25 bases between the two germline ends. The CDR3 sequence is 17 residues long. Germline assignment: CDR1 MNHNS and CDR2 SASEGT. CDR3 coding DNA: TGTGCCAGCAGATTAGACAGCATGGAACTGGGGCTTTACGAGCAGTACTTC. Its translation: CASRLDSMELGLYEQYF.